This T cell receptor (beta chain) was identified during a study of blood T cell repertoires in COVID-19. This clone was found once. Per the original data handling: The authors estimated nucleated cell counts from reference gene primer amplification. Assay used: immunoSEQ multiplex PCR; TCRdb lists only in-frame clones, some missing. The DNA gave D and trimming, while V, J and clone size come from that table. The table lists 350,000 to 450,000 clones, roughly nine tenths of them singletons. The ends were cut back, 0 bases at V and 5 bases at J, with 10 bases in the middle. Germline CDR1 is KGHSH and CDR2 is LQKENI. This CDR3 has 14 amino acids. A COVID-19 case was met by exposed participants within 2 weeks before study entry.

This chain joins TRBV18 and TRBJ2-5; a possible D gene is TRBD1 (6 bases). The receptor was isolated from a woman aged 40 to 50 who had been exposed to COVID-19. The sequenced sample was PBMCs or T cells enriched from blood (not recorded which). CDR3 in amino acids: CASSPPTGQETQYF. CDR3 in DNA: TGTGCCAGCTCACCACCGACAGGTCAGGAGACCCAGTACTTC.